The 4 T cell receptor beta chains below come from one sample, sequenced in a study of cytomegalovirus exposure and HLA in healthy donors. With 60 Vbeta and 13 Jbeta primers, the PCR was carried out. Repertoires were generated with immunoSEQ multiplex PCR, while TCRdb's copy carries only in-frame clones and drops some. The data hold tens of thousands of clones, with approximately 80% observed a single time. The sample was PBMCs. The receptors were sampled from a woman in her fifties or sixties in good health and CMV-seropositive.

The V call is TRBV5-1, the J call TRBJ2-7; the D gene is possibly TRBD2 (5 bases). This CDR3 spans 14 amino acids. Germline lookup yields CDR1 SGHRS and CDR2 YFSETQ. Trimming shortened V by 1 base and J by 6 bases, and 14 bases separated the two germline ends. As DNA, the CDR3 is TGCGCCAGCAGCTTGCTAGAGGGTTTTCCCGAGCAGTACTTC. Translated: CASSLLEGFPEQYF.

V and J are TRBV27 and TRBJ2-5; TRBD2 is a possible D gene (5 bases). V dropped 2 bases and J dropped 5 bases, with 24 bases sitting between them. The CDR3 totals 18 residues. In germline, CDR1 is MNHEY, CDR2 SMNVEV (reference sequence). The CDR3 sequence: CASSLSRGGVGGGETQYF. The CDR3 DNA follows: TGTGCCAGCAGTTTAAGCCGGGGTGGGGTGGGCGGTGGGGAGACCCAGTACTTC.

A remark on this clone: The junction departs from germline at one end; a sequencing error may be responsible. The rearrangement uses TRBV7-7 and TRBJ2-3, with 9 positions matching TRBD2. The CDR3 totals 13 residues. CDR1 and CDR2 (germline): SSHAT, FNYEAQ (reference sequence). The CDR3: CASSGGGGDTQYF. Here the CDR3 DNA reads TGTGCTAGCAGCGGCGGGGGGGGAGATACGCAGTATTTT.

J is TRBJ2-5 and V is TRBV7-3; TRBD1 is a possible D gene (7 bases). Per germline, CDR1 SGHTA and CDR2 FQGTGA. This CDR3 spans 15 amino acids. The ends were cut back, 0 bases at V and 5 bases at J, with 13 bases in the middle. The CDR3 DNA follows: TGTGCCAGCAGCTTAACAGGGGGCGCGGGGGAGACCCAGTACTTC. It encodes CASSLTGGAGETQYF.